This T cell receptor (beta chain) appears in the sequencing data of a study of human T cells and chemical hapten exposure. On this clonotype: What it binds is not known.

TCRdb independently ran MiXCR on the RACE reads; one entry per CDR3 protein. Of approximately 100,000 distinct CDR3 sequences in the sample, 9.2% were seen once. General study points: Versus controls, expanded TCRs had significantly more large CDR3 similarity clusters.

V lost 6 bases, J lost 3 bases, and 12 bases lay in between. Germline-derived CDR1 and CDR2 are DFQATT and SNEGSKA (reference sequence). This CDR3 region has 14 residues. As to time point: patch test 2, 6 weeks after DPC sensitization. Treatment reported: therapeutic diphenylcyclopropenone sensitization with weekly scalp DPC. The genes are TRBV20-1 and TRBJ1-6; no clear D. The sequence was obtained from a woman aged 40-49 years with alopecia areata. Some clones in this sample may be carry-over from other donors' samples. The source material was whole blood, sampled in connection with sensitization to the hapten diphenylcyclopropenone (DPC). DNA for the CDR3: TGCAGTGCCCCCGACGGTGACTATAATTCACCCCTCCACTTT. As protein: CSAPDGDYNSPLHF.